These 20 T cell receptor beta chains were sequenced from one sample in a study of T cell responses to AZD1222 COVID-19 vaccine. Libraries were prepared by immunoSEQ multiplex PCR; TCRdb keeps only in-frame clonotypes and omits some of them. This table has some 120,000 clones, approximately 85% appearing once. Sequences were derived from peripheral blood, sampled 28 days after the second AZD1222 dose. All receptors derive from an adult who received the AZD1222 COVID-19 vaccine.

This rearrangement joins TRBV6-5 to TRBJ1-3; no reliable D call. The CDR3 sequence is 16 residues long. V gave up 4 bases and J gave up 0 bases, with 13 bases separating them. The V gene's germline CDR1 is MNHEY and CDR2 SVGAGI. CDR3 in amino acids: CASSLGHGTSGNTIYF. The CDR3 coding sequence is TGTGCCAGCAGTTTGGGTCACGGTACCTCTGGAAACACCATATATTTT.

The rearrangement links TRBV6-5 to TRBJ1-2, with 8 bases that match TRBD1. Per germline, CDR1 MNHEY and CDR2 SVGAGI. The CDR3 covers 13 residues. V was pared by 4 bases and J by 6 bases, with 4 bases of the junction left unmatched. The CDR3 sequence: CASSLTGVNGYTF. CDR3 coding DNA: TGTGCCAGCAGTTTGACAGGGGTGAATGGCTACACCTTC.

The rearrangement uses TRBV7-3 and TRBJ2-5, with TRBD2 matching 9 bases. The germline V gene encodes CDR1 SGHTA and CDR2 FQGTGA. V gave up 4 bases and J gave up 1 base; unmatched junction bases: 1. CDR3 length: 14 residues. The CDR3 sequence: CASSSSGAQETQYF. The CDR3, as DNA: TGTGCCAGCAGCTCTAGCGGGGCCCAAGAGACCCAGTACTTC.

In its sample, this clone was seen a few times. This chain's CDR3 is CASSYSQGMNSPLHF. CDR3 DNA sequence: TGTGCCAGCAGTTACTCTCAGGGGATGAATTCACCCCTCCACTTT. V gene TRBV6-5 combines with J gene TRBJ1-6; TRBD1 is a possible D gene (6 bases). The V and J ends lost 0 bases and 7 bases respectively, with 10 bases between them. The CDR3 extends over 15 amino acids. In germline, CDR1 is MNHEY, CDR2 SVGAGI.

The chain employs TRBV5-4 and TRBJ2-5; weak D call: TRBD2 (7 bases). V was clipped by 0 bases and J by 5 bases, with 11 bases between them. The CDR3 runs to 14 residues. CDR1 and CDR2 from the germline V gene are SGHNT and YYREEE (reference sequence). CDR3 sequence: CASSLAGGHETQYF. The CDR3 region has the DNA TGTGCCAGCAGCTTGGCCGGGGGGCACGAGACCCAGTACTTC.

The rearrangement uses TRBV11-1 and TRBJ1-5; D uncertain. This CDR3 has 13 residues. Looked up from germline, CDR1 is SGHAT and CDR2 is FQDESV (reference sequence). V was pared by 5 bases and J by 5 bases, with 10 bases between. The CDR3 DNA follows: TGTGCCAGCAGCCAAAGGCCGGATCAGCCCCAGCATTTT. Translation: CASSQRPDQPQHF.

This chain joins TRBV27 and TRBJ2-7; 7 nucleotides agree with TRBD1. The junction had 8 bases not matched to a gene; V was cut back by 6 bases and J by 3 bases. Looked up from germline, CDR1 is MNHEY and CDR2 is SMNVEV (reference sequence). The CDR3 sequence is 14 residues long. CDR3 sequence reads: CASSTTGADYEQYF. The CDR3 DNA reads as TGTGCCAGCAGCACCACAGGGGCGGACTACGAGCAGTACTTC.

The chain links TRBV5-7 to TRBJ2-7; D may be TRBD1 or TRBD2 (5 bases each). TRBV5-7 has ORF status, its function being uncertain. The V gene lost 4 bases and the J gene lost 3 bases, with 17 bases spanning the gap. This CDR3 is built from 15 residues. The CDR3 coding sequence is TGTGCCAGCAGCCCTCAACCCCGGGACCGCTACGAGCAGTACTTC. It encodes CASSPQPRDRYEQYF.

This chain links TRBV18 with TRBJ1-3; 7 nucleotides agree with TRBD1. V trimming: 3 bases; J trimming: 4 bases; junction bases outside the gene matches: 6. Germline values: CDR1 KGHSH, CDR2 LQKENI. The CDR3 length is 15 residues. The CDR3 protein is CASSPDAGQGNTIYF. CDR3 bases: TGTGCCAGCTCACCGGACGCGGGACAGGGAAACACCATATATTTT.

The chain joins TRBV9 to TRBJ2-5; no clear D gene. V dropped 0 bases and J dropped 2 bases, with 8 bases sitting between them. Germline loops: CDR1 SGDLS, CDR2 YYNGEE. The CDR3 has 14 amino acids. The DNA of the CDR3 is TGTGCCAGCAGCGTAGGGGGTCTTCAAGAGACCCAGTACTTC. It specifies CASSVGGLQETQYF.

V gene TRBV18 combines with J gene TRBJ1-2, with 7 bases identical to TRBD1. Germline V gives CDR1 KGHSH, CDR2 LQKENI. V was clipped by 2 bases and J by 5 bases; unmatched bases: 8. The CDR3 contains 15 residues. CDR3 coding DNA: TGTGCCAGCTCACCATCCCCAACAGGGGAATATGGCTACACCTTC. It codes for CASSPSPTGEYGYTF.

This clone was observed a single time. The chain has TRBV5-1 and TRBJ2-7, with a possible D match to TRBD2 (5 bases). V was cut by 1 base and J by 6 bases, with 11 bases left in between. There are 13 residues in the CDR3. The V gene's germline CDR1 is SGHRS and CDR2 YFSETQ. The CDR3 loop reads CASSLPDSGEQYF. The CDR3 DNA follows: TGCGCCAGCAGCTTGCCGGACTCTGGCGAGCAGTACTTC.

The chain employs TRBV13 and TRBJ2-1; D gene uncertain. Looked up from germline, CDR1 is PRHDT and CDR2 is FYEKMQ (reference sequence). This CDR3 contains 11 residues. V was pared by 8 bases and J by 4 bases, with 6 bases between. The CDR3 region has the DNA TGTGCCAGCGGAACTTACAATGAGCAGTTCTTC. Translated: CASGTYNEQFF. The full variable domain, rest sourced from reference TRBV13 and TRBJ2-1, is AAGVIQSPRHLIKEKRETATLKCYPIPRHDTVYWYQQGPGQDPQFLISFYEKMQSDKGSIPDRFSAQQFSDYHSELNMSSLELGDSALYFCASGTYNEQFFGPGTRLTVL.

The gene calls are TRBV7-3 and TRBJ2-7, with 8 bases identical to TRBD1. This CDR3 has 12 residues. Germline values: CDR1 SGHTA, CDR2 FQGTGA. The V segment lost 5 bases and the J segment 9 bases; nucleotides outside the gene matches: 6. This chain's CDR3 is CASSTTGGRQYF. CDR3 sequence (DNA): TGTGCCAGCAGCACTACAGGGGGACGGCAGTACTTC.

Here the CDR3 reads CASSFGPQETQYF. The CDR3 nucleotides are TGTGCCAGCAGCTTCGGTCCTCAGGAGACCCAGTACTTC. This chain uses TRBV5-6 with TRBJ2-5; D gene unclear. Germline values: CDR1 SGHDT, CDR2 YYEEEE. The V end lost 2 bases, the J end lost 5 bases, and 10 bases lay between the germline ends. The CDR3 consists of 13 residues.

V usage is TRBV19 and J usage is TRBJ2-3; the D gene is possibly TRBD1 (6 bases). The V end was cut by 3 bases, the J end by 6 bases, with 10 bases between. The V gene's germline CDR1 is LNHDA and CDR2 SQIVND (reference sequence). CDR3 length: 13 amino acids. CDR3 residues: CASSIRGYDTQYF. CDR3 coding DNA: TGTGCCAGTAGTATCAGGGGTTATGATACGCAGTATTTT.

The chain has TRBV13 and TRBJ2-3; 11 bases match TRBD2. The V gene end was trimmed by 1 base and the J gene end by 4 bases; junction bases not matched to a gene: 7. CDR3 length equals 17 residues. Germline V gives CDR1 PRHDT, CDR2 FYEKMQ (reference sequence). The CDR3 sequence: CASSLAPLAGVADTQYF. The CDR3 DNA reads as TGTGCCAGCAGCTTAGCCCCACTAGCGGGAGTCGCAGATACGCAGTATTTT.

The J gene is TRBJ2-1, the V gene TRBV9; tentative D call: TRBD2 (6 bases). Between the trimmed V and J ends, which lost 6 bases and 9 bases, there was a span of 22 bases. CDR1 and CDR2 from the germline V gene are SGDLS and YYNGEE. CDR3 size: 15 residues. This chain's CDR3 is CASTNSPTVGGEQFF. The CDR3 DNA is TGTGCCAGCACCAACTCTCCTACCGTGGGGGGTGAGCAGTTCTTC.

The J gene is TRBJ2-1, the V gene TRBV6-5; D perhaps matches TRBD2 (5 bases). The V gene's germline CDR1 is MNHEY and CDR2 SVGAGI. The CDR3 is 12 amino acids. V was cut by 4 bases and J by 9 bases, with 10 bases left in between. DNA for the CDR3: TGTGCCAGCAGTTCCCCTGCGGGTGAGCAGTTCTTC. The encoded protein is CASSSPAGEQFF.

J is TRBJ2-1 and V is TRBV9; a possible D gene is TRBD2 (5 bases). In germline, CDR1 is SGDLS, CDR2 YYNGEE. The CDR3 runs to 14 residues. Trimming removed 1 base from V and 3 bases from J, with 8 bases in between. CDR3 protein: CASSVPDFYNEQFF. The DNA for the CDR3 is TGTGCCAGCAGCGTACCGGACTTCTACAATGAGCAGTTCTTC. The full variable domain, rest sourced from reference TRBV9 and TRBJ2-1, is DSGVTQTPKHLITATGQRVTLRCSPRSGDLSVYWYQQSLDQGLQFLIQYYNGEERAKGNILERFSAQQFPDLHSELNLSSLELGDSALYFCASSVPDFYNEQFFGPGTRLTVL.